This T cell receptor (beta chain) comes out of a study of prognosis after radiotherapy for stage I lung cancer. Whole-study context: After radiotherapy, 15 showed no significant progression while several developed distant metastases (median approximately 7 months).

This clonotype was recorded many times. Its antigen is as yet unknown. V was cut by 2 bases and J by 7 bases, with 21 bases left in between. Germline values: CDR1 SEHNR, CDR2 FQNEAQ (reference sequence). The CDR3 runs 17 residues. Points from the study as a whole: The tumor specificity of expanded TCR clones remained undetermined. Stereotactic body radiation therapy was followed by fewer unique TCR clones, median approximately 9,600 versus 7,200.

Two-round multiplex PCR on genomic DNA was the method by which TCR beta CDR3 was amplified. Primers (each specific to one TRBV or TRBJ gene) were used in first-round PCR. TCRdb re-called the multiplex PCR reads with MiXCR, one entry per CDR3 protein. This table has 50,000 or so distinct CDR3 sequences, 30% to 35% appearing once. Node-negative disease was confirmed in all patients by CT and PET/CT, with no prior chemotherapy, radiotherapy or other malignancies. This TCR was recovered from a donor over 45 with non-small cell lung cancer. The sequencing used PBMCs, collected before or after stereotactic body radiation therapy (not recorded which). This chain joins TRBV7-9 and TRBJ2-1, with D maybe TRBD2 (6 bases). CDR3 sequence: CASSLSGGLSGYNEQFF. For the CDR3, the DNA is TGTGCCAGCAGCTTATCCGGGGGACTTAGCGGATATAATGAGCAGTTCTTC.